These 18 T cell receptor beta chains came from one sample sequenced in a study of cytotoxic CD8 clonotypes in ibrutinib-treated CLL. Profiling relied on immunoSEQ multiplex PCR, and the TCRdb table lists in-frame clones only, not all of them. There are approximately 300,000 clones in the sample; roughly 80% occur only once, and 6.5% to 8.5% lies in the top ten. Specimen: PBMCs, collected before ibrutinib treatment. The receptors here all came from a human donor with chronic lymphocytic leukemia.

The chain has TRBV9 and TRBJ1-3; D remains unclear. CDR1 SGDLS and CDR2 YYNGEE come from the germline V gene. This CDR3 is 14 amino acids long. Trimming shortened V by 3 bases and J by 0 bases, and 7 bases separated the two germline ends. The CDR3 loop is CASSAGGSGNTIYF. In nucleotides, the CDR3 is TGTGCCAGCAGCGCCGGAGGCTCTGGAAACACCATATATTTT.

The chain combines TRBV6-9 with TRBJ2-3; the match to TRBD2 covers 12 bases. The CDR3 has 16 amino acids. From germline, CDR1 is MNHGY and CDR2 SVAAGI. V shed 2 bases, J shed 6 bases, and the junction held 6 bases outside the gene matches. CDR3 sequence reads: CASSYDLAGGVDTQYF. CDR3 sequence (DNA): TGTGCCAGCAGTTATGACCTAGCGGGAGGGGTGGATACGCAGTATTTT.

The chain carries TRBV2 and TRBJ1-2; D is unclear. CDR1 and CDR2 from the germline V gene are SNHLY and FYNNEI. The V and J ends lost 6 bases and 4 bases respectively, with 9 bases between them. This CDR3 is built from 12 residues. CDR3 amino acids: CASSGNRYGYTF. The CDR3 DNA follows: TGTGCCAGCAGCGGGAACCGCTATGGCTACACCTTC.

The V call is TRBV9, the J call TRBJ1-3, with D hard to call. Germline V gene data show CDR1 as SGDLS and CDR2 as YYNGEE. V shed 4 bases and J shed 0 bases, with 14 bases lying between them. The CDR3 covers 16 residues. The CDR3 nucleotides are TGTGCCAGCAGCCCAAGTTCGGGTGGCTCTGGAAACACCATATATTTT. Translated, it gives CASSPSSGGSGNTIYF.

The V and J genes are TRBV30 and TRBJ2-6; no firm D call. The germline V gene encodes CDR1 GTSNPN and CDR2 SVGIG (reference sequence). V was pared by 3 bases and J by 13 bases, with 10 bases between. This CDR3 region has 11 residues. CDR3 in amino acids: CAWSFTGVLTF. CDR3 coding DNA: TGTGCCTGGAGCTTCACTGGAGTCCTGACTTTC.

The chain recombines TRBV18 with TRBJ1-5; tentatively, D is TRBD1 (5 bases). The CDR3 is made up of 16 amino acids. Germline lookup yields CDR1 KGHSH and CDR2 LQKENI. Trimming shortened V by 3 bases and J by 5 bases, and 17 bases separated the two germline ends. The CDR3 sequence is CASSPSQQASYQPQHF. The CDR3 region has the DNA TGTGCCAGCTCACCTTCTCAACAGGCCTCTTATCAGCCCCAGCATTTT.

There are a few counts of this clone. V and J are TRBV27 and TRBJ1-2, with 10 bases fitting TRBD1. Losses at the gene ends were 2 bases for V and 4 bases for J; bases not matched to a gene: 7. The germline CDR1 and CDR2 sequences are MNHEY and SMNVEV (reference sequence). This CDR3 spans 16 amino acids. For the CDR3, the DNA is TGTGCCAGCAGTTTAACCGGGACAGGGGACCGCTATGGCTACACCTTC. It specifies CASSLTGTGDRYGYTF.

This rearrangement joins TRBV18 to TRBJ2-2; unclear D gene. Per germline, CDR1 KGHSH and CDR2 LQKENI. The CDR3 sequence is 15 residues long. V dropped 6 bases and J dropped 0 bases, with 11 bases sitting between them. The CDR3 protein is CASSPLATNTGELFF. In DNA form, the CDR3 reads TGTGCCAGCTCGCCCCTGGCCACGAACACCGGGGAGCTGTTTTTT.

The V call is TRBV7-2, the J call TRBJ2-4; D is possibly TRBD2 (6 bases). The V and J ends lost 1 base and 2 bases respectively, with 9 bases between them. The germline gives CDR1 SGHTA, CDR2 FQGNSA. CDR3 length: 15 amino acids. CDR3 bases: TGTGCCAGCAGCTTAGATCGGGGGTCCAAAAACATTCAGTACTTC. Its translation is CASSLDRGSKNIQYF.

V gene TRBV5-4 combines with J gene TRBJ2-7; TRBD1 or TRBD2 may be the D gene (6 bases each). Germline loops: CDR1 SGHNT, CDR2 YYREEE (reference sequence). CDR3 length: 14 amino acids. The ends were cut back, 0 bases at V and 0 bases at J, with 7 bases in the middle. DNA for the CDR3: TGTGCCAGCAGCTTGGAGGGGGGCTCCTACGAGCAGTACTTC. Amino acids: CASSLEGGSYEQYF.

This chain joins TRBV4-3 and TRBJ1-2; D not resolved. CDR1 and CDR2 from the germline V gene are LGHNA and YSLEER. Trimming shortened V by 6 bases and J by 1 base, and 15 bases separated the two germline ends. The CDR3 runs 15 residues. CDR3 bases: TGCGCCAGCAGTCGGGCTCCGGATGTTAACTATGGCTACACCTTC. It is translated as CASSRAPDVNYGYTF.

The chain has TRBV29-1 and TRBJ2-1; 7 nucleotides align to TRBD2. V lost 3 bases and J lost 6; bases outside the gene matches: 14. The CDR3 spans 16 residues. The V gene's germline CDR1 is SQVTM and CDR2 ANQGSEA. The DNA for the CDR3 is TGCAGCGTTGATGGGTCGGCTAGCGGAAGCCCCAATGAGCAGTTCTTC. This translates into CSVDGSASGSPNEQFF.

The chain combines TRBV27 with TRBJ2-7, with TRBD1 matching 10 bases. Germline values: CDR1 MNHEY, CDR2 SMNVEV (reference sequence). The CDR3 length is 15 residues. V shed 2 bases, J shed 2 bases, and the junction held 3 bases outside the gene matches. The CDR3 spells CASSLTGTGAYEQYF. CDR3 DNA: TGTGCCAGCAGTTTAACCGGGACAGGGGCCTACGAGCAGTACTTC.

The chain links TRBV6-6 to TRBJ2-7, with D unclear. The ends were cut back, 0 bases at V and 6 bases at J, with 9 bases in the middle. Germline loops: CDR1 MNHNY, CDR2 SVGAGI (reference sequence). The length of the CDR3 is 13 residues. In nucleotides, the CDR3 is TGTGCCAGCAGTTACTCGTTTAGTGTCGAGCAGTACTTC. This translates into CASSYSFSVEQYF.

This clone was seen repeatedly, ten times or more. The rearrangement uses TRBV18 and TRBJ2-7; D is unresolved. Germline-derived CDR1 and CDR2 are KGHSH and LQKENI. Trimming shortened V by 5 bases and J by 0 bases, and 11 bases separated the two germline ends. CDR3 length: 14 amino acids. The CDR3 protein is CASSTTPSSYEQYF. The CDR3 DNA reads TGTGCCAGCTCAACAACTCCGAGCTCCTACGAGCAGTACTTC.

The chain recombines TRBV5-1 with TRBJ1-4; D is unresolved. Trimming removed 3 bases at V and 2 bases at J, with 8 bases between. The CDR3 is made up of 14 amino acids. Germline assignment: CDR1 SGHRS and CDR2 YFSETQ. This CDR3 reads CASSWYGTNEKLFF. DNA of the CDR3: TGCGCCAGCAGCTGGTACGGCACTAATGAAAAACTGTTTTTT.

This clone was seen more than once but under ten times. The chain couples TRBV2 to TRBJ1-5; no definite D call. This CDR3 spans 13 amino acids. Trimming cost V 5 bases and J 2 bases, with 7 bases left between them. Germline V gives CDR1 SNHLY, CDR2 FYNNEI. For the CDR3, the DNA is TGTGCCAGCAGTTGGACGGGCAATCAGCCCCAGCATTTT. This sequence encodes CASSWTGNQPQHF.

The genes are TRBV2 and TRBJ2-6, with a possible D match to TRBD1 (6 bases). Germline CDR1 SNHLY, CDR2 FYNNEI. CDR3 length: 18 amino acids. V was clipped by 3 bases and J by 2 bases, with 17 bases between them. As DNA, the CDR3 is TGTGCCAGCAGTGAGCCCAGGGGTTTTCGCCCTGGGGCCAACGTCCTGACTTTC. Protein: CASSEPRGFRPGANVLTF.